The rows below give T cell receptor beta chains drawn from one sample of a study of neurological immune-mediated disorders. TCRdb independently ran MiXCR on the 5' RACE reads; one entry per CDR3 protein. The repertoire holds tens of thousands of distinct CDR3 sequences, with 13% as singletons. The sequencing sample was made of PBMCs. The origin of the receptors is a man aged 25 to 45 in good health. The CDR3 runs from the conserved cysteine through the conserved F or W. The D gene is left open where the match is weak. Part of the rows lack a size; the others show once, few, many or a class for expanded clones.

CASSSQGAGTEAFF TGCGCCAGCAGCTCCCAGGGGGCCGGGACTGAAGCTTTCTTT TRBV5-1 many TRBJ1-1 TRBD1
CASGTAYEKLFF TGTGCCAGCGGGACAGCTTATGAAAAACTGTTTTTT TRBV28 many TRBJ1-4 TRBD1
CASGGLVGETQYF TGTGCCAGCGGAGGATTGGTCGGGGAGACCCAGTACTTC TRBV25-1 many TRBJ2-5 .
CASSLASSIDTQYF TGCGCCAGCAGCTTGGCGTCTAGCATAGATACACAGTATTTT TRBV5-1 . TRBJ2-3 .
CASSQSGQGQETQYF TGCGCCAGCAGCCAAAGCGGACAGGGCCAAGAGACCCAGTACTTC TRBV5-1 many TRBJ2-5 TRBD1
CASSLPGLQETQYF TGCGCCAGCAGCTTGCCAGGGCTCCAAGAGACCCAGTACTTC TRBV5-1 many TRBJ2-5 .
CASSLDGPTGDTQYF TGTGCCAGCAGCTTAGACGGGCCGACGGGGGATACGCAGTATTTT TRBV7-8 many TRBJ2-3 .
CASSWTAAGETQYF TGTGCCAGCAGTTGGACTGCCGCGGGGGAGACCCAGTACTTC TRBV6-5 many TRBJ2-5 .
CASSFIRDWEKLFF TGTGCCAGCAGTTTTATAAGGGATTGGGAAAAACTGTTTTTT TRBV28 many TRBJ1-4 .
CAISDGTSTDTQYF TGTGCCATCAGCGACGGGACTAGCACAGATACGCAGTATTTT TRBV10-3 many TRBJ2-3 .
CSARDTDPRRADTQYF TGCAGTGCTAGGGACACGGACCCCCGACGTGCCGATACGCAGTATTTT TRBV20-1 many TRBJ2-3 .
CASSFGGSGYNEQFF TGCGCCAGCAGCTTCGGTGGGAGTGGCTACAATGAGCAGTTCTTC TRBV5-1 many TRBJ2-1 .
CSTSGQGYEQYF . TRBV20-1 many TRBJ2-7 .
CASRRTGTYEQYF TGTGCCAGCCGACGGACGGGCACCTACGAGCAGTACTTC TRBV28 many TRBJ2-7 .
CASSHEYQETQYF TGTGCCAGCAGCCACGAGTACCAAGAGACCCAGTACTTC TRBV3-1 many TRBJ2-5 .
CATAYTSDRDEQFF TGTGCCACCGCCTATACTAGCGATCGGGATGAGCAGTTCTTC TRBV6-1 many TRBJ2-1 TRBD2
CSAREWEGNYGYTF TGCAGTGCTAGAGAGTGGGAAGGCAACTATGGCTACACCTTC TRBV20-1 . TRBJ1-2 .
CSVGRTSGETQYF TGCAGCGTGGGCCGTACTAGCGGAGAGACCCAGTACTTC TRBV29-1 many TRBJ2-5 TRBD2
CASSLSAASYNEQFF TGTGCCAGCAGCTTATCAGCGGCCTCCTACAATGAGCAGTTCTTC TRBV7-3 many TRBJ2-1 .
CASSGTSGSNEQYF TGCGCCAGCAGTGGGACTAGCGGGAGTAATGAGCAGTACTTC TRBV10-1 many TRBJ2-7 TRBD2
CSARVAGTAYEQYF TGCAGTGCTAGAGTGGCCGGGACAGCCTACGAGCAGTACTTC TRBV20-1 many TRBJ2-7 TRBD1
CSASAGDTYNEQFF TGCAGTGCTAGTGCGGGGGACACCTACAATGAGCAGTTCTTC TRBV20-1 many TRBJ2-1 .
CSARTGTSGRAVYGTGELFF TGCAGTGCTAGGACCGGGACTAGCGGGAGGGCCGTATATGGCACCGGGGAGCTGTTTTTT TRBV20-1 many TRBJ2-2 TRBD2
CSARDPGTSADEQYF TGCAGTGCTAGAGATCCGGGGACTAGCGCGGACGAGCAGTACTTC TRBV20-1 many TRBJ2-7 TRBD2
CASIPSGGPQVTQYF TGTGCCAGCATTCCTAGCGGGGGCCCCCAGGTTACGCAGTATTTT TRBV27 many TRBJ2-3 TRBD2
CASSLGYGTYEQYF TGTGCCAGCAGTTTAGGGTACGGGACCTACGAGCAGTACTTC TRBV28 many TRBJ2-7 .
CASSQQITSGANVLTF TGTGCCAGCAGCCAACAAATAACCTCTGGGGCCAACGTCCTGACTTTC TRBV14 many TRBJ2-6 .
CASSSGTMGYGYTF TGTGCCAGCAGCTCCGGGACAATGGGCTATGGCTACACCTTC TRBV28 medium-sized TRBJ1-2 .
CATSGGQGSDEQFF TGTGCCACCAGCGGAGGACAGGGTAGCGATGAGCAGTTCTTC TRBV15 many TRBJ2-1 TRBD1
CASSRDSSVAANEKLFF TGCGCCAGCAGCCGGGACAGTTCCGTAGCGGCGAATGAAAAACTGTTTTTT TRBV5-1 many TRBJ1-4 TRBD1
CTSYPSGTGSADQYF TGTACCAGCTATCCATCCGGGACAGGGTCGGCCGATCAGTACTTC TRBV28 . TRBJ2-7 TRBD1
CSVAGGPYEQYF TGCAGCGTTGCCGGGGGCCCCTACGAGCAGTACTTC TRBV29-1 many TRBJ2-7 .
CASSESRQESPLHF TGCGCCAGCAGTGAGTCCCGACAGGAATCACCCCTCCACTTT TRBV10-2 many TRBJ1-6 .
CASNKGQGDTEAFF TGTGCCAGCAACAAAGGACAGGGCGACACTGAAGCTTTCTTT TRBV7-9 many TRBJ1-1 TRBD1
CASSFIAGDTQYF TGTGCCAGCAGCTTCATAGCGGGAGATACGCAGTATTTT TRBV5-5 many TRBJ2-3 TRBD2
CASSLSTGLETQYF TGTGCCAGCAGCTTGTCGACAGGGCTAGAGACCCAGTACTTC TRBV5-6 many TRBJ2-5 TRBD1
CASSLGPNRLSYEQYF TGTGCCAGCAGTTTAGGACCAAACAGGCTCTCCTACGAGCAGTACTTC TRBV28 many TRBJ2-7 .
CASSSRGGNEQFF TGTGCCAGCAGCTCCAGGGGGGGCAATGAGCAGTTCTTC TRBV7-3 many TRBJ2-1 .
CASSLAFNSRETQYF TGCGCCAGCAGCTTGGCCTTTAACTCCCGAGAGACCCAGTACTTC TRBV5-1 many TRBJ2-5 .
CATSGFSGMRETQYF TGTGCCACCAGTGGGTTTAGCGGGATGCGTGAGACACAGTACTTC TRBV24-1 . TRBJ2-5 TRBD2
CASSLSDRGPQFF TGTGCCAGCAGTTTATCTGACAGGGGACCGCAGTTCTTC TRBV27 many TRBJ2-1 TRBD1